This is a list of T cell receptor beta chains from one sample in a study of blood T cells in healthy people across ages. Each CDR3 protein gets one entry after TCRdb re-called the 5' RACE reads with MiXCR. The repertoire has about 970,000 distinct CDR3 sequences, roughly half of them found once; the top ten carry about 20%. The sequencing sample was made of blood. The source of these receptors is a woman aged 55-70 years in good health. Both conserved end residues are part of each CDR3. Each record gives: V gene, D gene, clone size, J gene, CDR3 DNA, CDR3 protein. The D gene is left open where the match is weak. Clone sizes are given selectively: once, few, many, or a class where the clone is expanded.

TRBV10-3	TRBD2	few	TRBJ2-3	TGTGCCATCAGTGTGGCGGGAGAGCCCACAGATACGCAGTATTTT	CAISVAGEPTDTQYF
TRBV12-3/TRBV12-4	NA	NA	TRBJ1-6	TGTGCCAGCAGTTTATCCGCTTTTTCGCATTCACCCCTCCACTTT	CASSLSAFSHSPLHF
TRBV7-2	TRBD1	NA	TRBJ1-4	TGTGCCAGCAGCACGGACAGGGGGCATGAAAAACTGTTTTTT	CASSTDRGHEKLFF
TRBV27	NA	few	TRBJ2-1	TGTGCCAGCAGTTTATCAGGGGCCACCTACAATGAGCAGTTCTTC	CASSLSGATYNEQFF
TRBV15	NA	NA	TRBJ2-2	TGTGCCACCAGCAGAGAAATAGTTCTCGGGGAGCTGTTTTTT	CATSREIVLGELFF
TRBV14	NA	NA	TRBJ2-3	TGTGCCAGCAGCCAAGGAACGGGAGTAATGACAGATACGCAGTATTTT	CASSQGTGVMTDTQYF
TRBV2	TRBD1	NA	TRBJ1-6	TGTGCCAGCGGCCGGGACAGGGAGGGTTCACCCCTCCACTTT	CASGRDREGSPLHF
TRBV12-3/TRBV12-4	NA	NA	TRBJ1-2	TGTGCCAGCAGTTTAGAGTCAGCTGTTAACTATGGCTACACCTTC	CASSLESAVNYGYTF
TRBV7-2	TRBD1	NA	TRBJ2-7	TGTGCCAGCAGCTTAAGGGGGGGGGACAGGGCCTACGAGCAGTACTTC	CASSLRGGDRAYEQYF
TRBV12-3/TRBV12-4	TRBD2	NA	TRBJ2-2	TGTGCCAGCCTCCGACCGGGACTAGGCACCGGGGAGCTGTTTTTT	CASLRPGLGTGELFF
TRBV29-1	NA	NA	TRBJ2-2	TGCAGCGTTCATCTTTTATTTGGGCAGATCACCGGGGAGCTGTTTTTT	CSVHLLFGQITGELFF
TRBV20-1	NA	NA	TRBJ2-3	TGCAGTGCGCCCGGGACTTTTCACACAGATACGCAGTATTTT	CSAPGTFHTDTQYF
TRBV7-6	NA	NA	TRBJ1-4	TGTGCCAGCAGCCCGGGTGGGCTGGCTAATGAAAAACTGTTTTTT	CASSPGGLANEKLFF
TRBV7-2	NA	NA	TRBJ2-1	TGTGCCAGCAGCTTAGCGGAACAGGGCCTCAATGAGCAGTTCTTC	CASSLAEQGLNEQFF
TRBV12-3/TRBV12-4	NA	NA	TRBJ2-6	TGTGTCAGCAGTTTAGAGTACAACGTCCTGACTTTC	CVSSLEYNVLTF
TRBV25-1	NA	NA	TRBJ1-2	TGTGCCAGCACCCACGAGCTTAACTATGGCTACACCTTC	CASTHELNYGYTF
TRBV7-6	TRBD1	NA	TRBJ2-5	TGTGCCAGCAGCAGCGGGACAGGGGCGACCCAGTACTTC	CASSSGTGATQYF
TRBV5-1	NA	NA	TRBJ2-6	TGCGCCAGCAGCTTGGATTGGGGAGCGGCCAACGTCCTGACTTTC	CASSLDWGAANVLTF
TRBV10-2	NA	NA	TRBJ1-5	TGCGCCAGCAGTGAGTGGCCTAATCAGCCCCAGCATTTT	CASSEWPNQPQHF
TRBV7-9	NA	NA	TRBJ2-6	TGTGCCAGCAGCTTAACCCGGAACGCCCTCTCTGGGGCCAACGTCCTGACTTTC	CASSLTRNALSGANVLTF
TRBV29-1	NA	NA	TRBJ2-1	TGCAGCGTTGCCCTGACGAGCTCCTACAATGAGCAGTTCTTC	CSVALTSSYNEQFF
TRBV7-9	NA	NA	TRBJ2-5	TGTGCCAGCAGTTCCGCCGCAGGGTGGCAAGAGACCCAGTACTTC	CASSSAAGWQETQYF
TRBV11-2	TRBD1	NA	TRBJ2-1	TGTGCCAGCAGCTTAGCGGGACAGGGGCACTACAATGAGCAGTTCTTC	CASSLAGQGHYNEQFF
TRBV7-9	NA	few	TRBJ2-7	TGTGCCAGCAGCGGGCGGAACTACGAGCAGTACTTC	CASSGRNYEQYF
TRBV4-1	NA	NA	TRBJ1-1	TGCGCCAGCAGCCAACCTACATGGAACACTGAAGCTTTCTTT	CASSQPTWNTEAFF
TRBV27	NA	NA	TRBJ2-1	TGTGCCAGCAGTTTATCTAGCCGCGAGCAGTTCTTC	CASSLSSREQFF
TRBV7-9	TRBD1	NA	TRBJ1-1	TGTGCCAGCAGCCTCGACAGGGGGACCGGGGACACTGAAGCTTTCTTT	CASSLDRGTGDTEAFF
TRBV11-2	NA	few	TRBJ2-7	TGTGCCAGCAGCTATACAGGATCCGAGCAGTACTTC	CASSYTGSEQYF
TRBV2	NA	few	TRBJ1-2	TGTGCCAGCAGTCCCGGGACGTCGTTAGGCTACACCTTC	CASSPGTSLGYTF
TRBV6-2/TRBV6-3	NA	few	TRBJ2-1	TGTGCCAGCAGTTACGGGACAACCTACAATGAGCAGTTCTTC	CASSYGTTYNEQFF
TRBV6-2/TRBV6-3	NA	NA	TRBJ1-6	TGTGCCAGCAGTTGGATGACAGCAGAAGGGAGCTCCTATAATTCACCCCTCCACTTT	CASSWMTAEGSSYNSPLHF
TRBV20-1	NA	NA	TRBJ1-2	TGCAGTGCTAGAGATCGAGGGTTTGGGCTTGATATAAGAAACTATGGCTACACCTTC	CSARDRGFGLDIRNYGYTF
TRBV29-1	NA	NA	TRBJ1-2	TGCAGCGTTGGAGACAGCGGCGTATATGGCTACACCTTC	CSVGDSGVYGYTF
TRBV2	NA	NA	TRBJ1-1	TGTGCCAGCAGTGAAGAAACCGGGACAGAAGCTTTCTTT	CASSEETGTEAFF
TRBV20-1	NA	NA	TRBJ2-7	TGCAGTGCCCCGGACCTAGGGGCCGGTTCCTACGAGCAGTACTTC	CSAPDLGAGSYEQYF
TRBV30	NA	NA	TRBJ2-5	TGTGCCTGGGGACCGGTCCAAGAGACCCAGTACTTC	CAWGPVQETQYF
TRBV4-1	TRBD2	NA	TRBJ2-2	TGCGCCAGCAGCCAAGTAGGAATAGCGGGGCGGAAGGGGGAGCTGTTTTTT	CASSQVGIAGRKGELFF
TRBV5-6	TRBD2	once	TRBJ2-3	TGTGCTAGCAGCTTAGCGGGACTTAGGGTTACGCAGTATTTT	CASSLAGLRVTQYF
TRBV18	NA	NA	TRBJ2-4	TGTGCCAGCTCACCACCGAACCGTCCCAAAAACATTCAGTACTTC	CASSPPNRPKNIQYF
TRBV7-9	NA	few	TRBJ2-6	TGTGCCAGCAGCCCCTCAGTGGTCTCTGGGGCCAACGTCCTGACTTTC	CASSPSVVSGANVLTF
TRBV4-1	NA	few	TRBJ1-5	TGCGCCAGCAGCCAAGATTCCCAGCCCCAGCATTTT	CASSQDSQPQHF
TRBV20-1	TRBD2	NA	TRBJ2-5	TGCAGTGCTAGAGATCTGGCGGGAGGGTTTGAGACCCAGTACTTC	CSARDLAGGFETQYF
TRBV7-9	NA	NA	TRBJ2-3	TGTGCCAGCAGCCAAGGCGTTAGCGGCACAGATACGCAGTATTTT	CASSQGVSGTDTQYF
TRBV7-2	NA	NA	TRBJ2-7	TGTGCCAGCAGCTTCGCAGGACAGTCCTACGAGCAGTACTTC	CASSFAGQSYEQYF
TRBV5-5	NA	many	TRBJ1-6	TGTGCCAGCAGCTTGGGGGGCTATAATTCACCCCTCCACTTT	CASSLGGYNSPLHF
TRBV15	NA	few	TRBJ2-7	TGTGCCACCAGCAGACTAGGTACCTACGAGCAGTACTTC	CATSRLGTYEQYF
TRBV7-2	NA	NA	TRBJ2-7	TGTGCCAGCGGCCCGGAGATACTAGCTTCCTACGAGCAGTACTTC	CASGPEILASYEQYF
TRBV7-2	NA	NA	TRBJ1-2	TGTGCCAGCAGCGTACAGGGAAGAGGCTACACCTTC	CASSVQGRGYTF
TRBV5-5	TRBD1	NA	TRBJ2-5	TGTGCCAGCAGCTTGGGTATGACAGGGATGAATGAGCAGTACTTC	CASSLGMTGMNEQYF
TRBV5-1	NA	few	TRBJ2-7	TGCGCCAGCAGCTTGGAGGACAGTTACTACGAGCAGTACTTC	CASSLEDSYYEQYF
TRBV20-1	TRBD2	NA	TRBJ2-1	TGCAGTGCTAGAGGCCTAACTAGCGGGACGGGCTGGGAGCAGTTCTTC	CSARGLTSGTGWEQFF
TRBV7-2	NA	NA	TRBJ2-1	TGTGCCAGCAGCTTAGCACAGGGAAGACAAAATGAGCAGTTCTTC	CASSLAQGRQNEQFF
TRBV7-8	NA	NA	TRBJ2-1	TGTGCCAGCAGCCCACGAGAGTGGAATGAGCAGTTCTTC	CASSPREWNEQFF
TRBV27	NA	once	TRBJ2-3	TGTGCCAGCAGTAACGGAAACCCCCACCTCACAGATACGCAGTATTTT	CASSNGNPHLTDTQYF
TRBV15	NA	NA	TRBJ2-7	TGTGCCACCAGCAGAGGCGGGAATTCGGGATACGAGCAGTACTTC	CATSRGGNSGYEQYF
TRBV4-1	TRBD1	few	TRBJ2-7	TGCGCCAGCAGCCAGCGGACAGGGGACCGCTACGAGCAGTACTTC	CASSQRTGDRYEQYF
TRBV20-1	TRBD1	once	TRBJ2-2	TGCAGTGCTGATGATGGTTCGGGACAGGGGGAATCCGGGGAGCTGTTTTTT	CSADDGSGQGESGELFF
TRBV11-2	TRBD1	NA	TRBJ2-7	TGTGCCAGCAGCCTCCAAGGGGGCTTGGCCTACGAGCAGTACTTC	CASSLQGGLAYEQYF
TRBV11-1	TRBD2	once	TRBJ2-7	TGTGCCAGCAGCCGGCGACTAGCAAAGTCCTACGAGCAGTACTTC	CASSRRLAKSYEQYF
TRBV11-3	NA	NA	TRBJ2-5	TGTGCCAGCAGCTTAAGGGGTTGGTACCAAGAGACCCAGTACTTC	CASSLRGWYQETQYF